This TCR beta chain was documented in a study of cytomegalovirus exposure and HLA in healthy donors. Study results and caveats: First-cohort TCR clusters were later found to tend to co-occur in the 130 or so validation repertoires.

Germline CDR1 is PRHDT and CDR2 is FYEKMQ (reference sequence). The CDR3 has 13 residues. V shed 5 bases and J 3 bases; nucleotides not matched to a gene: 4. As regards this clone: Its antigen is as yet unknown.

The table came from immunoSEQ multiplex PCR; TCRdb's copy has only in-frame clones and leaves some out. The sample records tens of thousands of clones, about 93% being singletons. The clonotype comes from a woman aged 25 to 39 in good health and CMV-seropositive. Sequencing was carried out using PBMCs. This chain connects TRBV13 to TRBJ2-7; 7 bases are shared with TRBD2. This CDR3 is CASSTGTNYEQYF. The CDR3 bases are TGTGCCAGCAGCACCGGGACTAACTACGAGCAGTACTTC.